These 4 T cell receptor beta chains were all obtained from the same sample, sequenced in a study of cytomegalovirus exposure and HLA in healthy donors. Using immunoSEQ multiplex PCR, the repertoire was profiled, and TCRdb retains in-frame clones only, with some absent. The table records over 200,000 clones, over 70% of them present only once. Material for sequencing was PBMCs. The receptor set was obtained from a woman aged 25 to 45 in good health and CMV-seropositive.

The rearrangement joins TRBV29-1 to TRBJ2-1, with 8 bases identical to TRBD2. V was pared by 6 bases and J by 8 bases, with 12 bases of the junction left unmatched. The CDR3 spans 14 residues. Germline CDR1 is SQVTM and CDR2 is ANQGSEA. The CDR3 is CSVEKREWSDEQFF. In nucleotides, the CDR3 is TGCAGCGTCGAAAAGCGGGAGTGGAGTGATGAGCAGTTCTTC.

V gene TRBV9 combines with J gene TRBJ1-1, with D possibly being TRBD1 (6 bases). Trimming stripped 3 bases from V and 7 bases from J, with 19 bases between. The length of the CDR3 is 15 residues. Germline-derived CDR1 and CDR2 are SGDLS and YYNGEE. The CDR3 DNA reads as TGTGCCAGCAGCGCAACTCGGGACAAAGGAATTGAAGCTTTCTTT. Protein: CASSATRDKGIEAFF. Variable domain in full (rest from reference TRBV9 and TRBJ1-1): DSGVTQTPKHLITATGQRVTLRCSPRSGDLSVYWYQQSLDQGLQFLIQYYNGEERAKGNILERFSAQQFPDLHSELNLSSLELGDSALYFCASSATRDKGIEAFFGQGTRLTVV.

The DNA of the CDR3 is TGTGCCAGCAGCTTGGACCCAGCGGAGAACACCGGGGAGCTGTTTTTT. Protein sequence: CASSLDPAENTGELFF. The V call is TRBV5-5, the J call TRBJ2-2; possible D gene TRBD2, 5 bases. V lost 0 bases and J lost 1, with 10 bases in between. Germline loops: CDR1 SGHKS, CDR2 YYEKEE (reference sequence). This CDR3 contains 16 residues.

The gene calls are TRBV7-2 and TRBJ1-2; a possible D gene is TRBD1 (6 bases). Germline-derived CDR1 and CDR2 are SGHTA and FQGNSA. The CDR3 runs 13 residues. V was shortened by 5 bases and J by 3 bases, with 10 bases between the two germline ends. CDR3 loop: CASSPGAYYGYTF. The CDR3 DNA sequence: TGTGCCAGCAGCCCAGGGGCCTACTATGGCTACACCTTC. The whole variable domain, remainder taken from reference TRBV7-2 and TRBJ1-2, is GAGVSQSPSNKVTEKGKDVELRCDPISGHTALYWYRQSLGQGLEFLIYFQGNSAPDKSGLPSDRFSAERTGGSVSTLTIQRTQQEDSAVYLCASSPGAYYGYTFGSGTRLTVV.